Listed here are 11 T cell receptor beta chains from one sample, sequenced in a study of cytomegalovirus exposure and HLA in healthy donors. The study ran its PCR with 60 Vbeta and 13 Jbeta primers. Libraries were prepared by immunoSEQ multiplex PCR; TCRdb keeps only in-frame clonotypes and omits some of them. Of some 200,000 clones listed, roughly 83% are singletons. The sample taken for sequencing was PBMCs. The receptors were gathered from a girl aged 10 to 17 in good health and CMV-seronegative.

The CDR3 is CASRATAVRDEQYF. CDR3 in DNA: TGTGCCAGCAGGGCGACTGCCGTTCGGGACGAGCAGTACTTC. V and J are TRBV6-6 and TRBJ2-7; no definite D call. CDR3 length equals 14 residues. CDR1 is MNHNY and CDR2 is SVGAGI in the germline V gene (reference sequence). Trimming shortened V by 6 bases and J by 5 bases, and 17 bases separated the two germline ends.

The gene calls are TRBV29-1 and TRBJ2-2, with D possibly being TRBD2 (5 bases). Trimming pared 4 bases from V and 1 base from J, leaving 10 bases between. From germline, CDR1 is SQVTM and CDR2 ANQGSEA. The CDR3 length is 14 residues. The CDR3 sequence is CSVGLAMNTGELFF. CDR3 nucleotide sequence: TGCAGCGTTGGGCTAGCCATGAACACCGGGGAGCTGTTTTTT.

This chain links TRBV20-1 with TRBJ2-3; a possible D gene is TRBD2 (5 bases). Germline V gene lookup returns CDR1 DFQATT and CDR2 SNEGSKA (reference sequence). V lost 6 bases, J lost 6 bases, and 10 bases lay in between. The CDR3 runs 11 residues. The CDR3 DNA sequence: TGCAGTGCCGGAACGGGGGATACGCAGTATTTT. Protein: CSAGTGDTQYF.

Here the CDR3 reads CASGLGQGAADTQYF. The CDR3 coding sequence is TGTGCTAGTGGTTTGGGGCAGGGGGCCGCAGATACGCAGTATTTT. The chain uses TRBV12-5 and TRBJ2-3; 8 bases are shared with TRBD1. Germline CDR1 LGHNT, CDR2 FRNRAP. After removal of 1 base from V and 4 bases from J, the junction contained 4 bases not matched to a gene. The length of the CDR3 is 15 residues.

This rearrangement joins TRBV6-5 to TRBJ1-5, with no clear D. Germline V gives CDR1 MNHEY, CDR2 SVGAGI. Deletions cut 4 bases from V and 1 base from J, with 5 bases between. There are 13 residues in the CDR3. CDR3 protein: CASSSGSNQPQHF. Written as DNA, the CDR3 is TGTGCCAGCAGTTCCGGGAGCAATCAGCCCCAGCATTTT.

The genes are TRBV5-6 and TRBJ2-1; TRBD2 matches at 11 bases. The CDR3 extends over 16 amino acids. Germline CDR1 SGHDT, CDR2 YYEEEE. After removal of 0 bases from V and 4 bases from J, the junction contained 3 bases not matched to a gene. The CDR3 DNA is TGTGCCAGCAGCTTGGAGACTAGCGGGGAATACAATGAGCAGTTCTTC. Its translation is CASSLETSGEYNEQFF.

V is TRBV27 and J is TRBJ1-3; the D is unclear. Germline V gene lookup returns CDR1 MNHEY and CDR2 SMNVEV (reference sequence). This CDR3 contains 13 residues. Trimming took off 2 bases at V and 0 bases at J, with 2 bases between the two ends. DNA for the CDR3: TGTGCCAGCAGTTTACACTCTGGAAACACCATATATTTT. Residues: CASSLHSGNTIYF.

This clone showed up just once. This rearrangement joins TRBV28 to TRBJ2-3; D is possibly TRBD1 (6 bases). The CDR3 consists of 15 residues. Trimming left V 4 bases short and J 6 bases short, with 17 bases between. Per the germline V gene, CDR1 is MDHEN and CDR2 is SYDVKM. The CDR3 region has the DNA TGTGCCAGCAGTTCGCGGACAGATAGTAAGGATACGCAGTATTTT. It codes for CASSSRTDSKDTQYF. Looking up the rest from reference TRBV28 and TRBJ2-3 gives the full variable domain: DVKVTQSSRYLVKRTGEKVFLECVQDMDHENMFWYRQDPGLGLRLIYFSYDVKMKEKGDIPEGYSVSREKKERFSLILESASTNQTSMYLCASSSRTDSKDTQYFGPGTRLTVL.

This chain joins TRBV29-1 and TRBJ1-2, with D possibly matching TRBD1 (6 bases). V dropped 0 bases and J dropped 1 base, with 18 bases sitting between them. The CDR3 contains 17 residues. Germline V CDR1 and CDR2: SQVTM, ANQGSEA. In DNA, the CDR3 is TGCAGCGTTGAAGATCCTACCGCGACAGGTATTAACTATGGCTACACCTTC. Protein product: CSVEDPTATGINYGYTF.

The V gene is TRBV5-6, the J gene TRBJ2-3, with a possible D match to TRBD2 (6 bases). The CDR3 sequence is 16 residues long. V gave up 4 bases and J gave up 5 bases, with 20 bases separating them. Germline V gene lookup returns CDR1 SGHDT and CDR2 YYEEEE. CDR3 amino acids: CASSLTQDGGRDTQYF. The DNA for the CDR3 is TGTGCCAGCAGCCTAACTCAGGACGGGGGACGAGATACGCAGTATTTT.

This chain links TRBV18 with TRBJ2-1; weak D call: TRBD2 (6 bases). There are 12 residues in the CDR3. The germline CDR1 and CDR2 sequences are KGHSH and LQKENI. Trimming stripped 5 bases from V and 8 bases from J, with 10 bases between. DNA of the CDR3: TGTGCCAGCTCATCGGGGGTACATGAGCAGTTCTTC. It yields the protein CASSSGVHEQFF.